Listed below are T cell receptor beta chains from one sample, sequenced in a study of cytomegalovirus exposure and HLA in healthy donors. Assay used: immunoSEQ multiplex PCR; TCRdb lists only in-frame clones, some missing. The top ten hold 1.5% to 2% of the sample, which has around 110,000 clones, 60% to 85% seen once. Sequencing was carried out using PBMCs. Receptors were obtained from a young woman in good health and CMV-seronegative. CDR3s include the opening cysteine and the closing phenylalanine or tryptophan.

16	TRBV6-1	TRBJ1-2	CASSEEGDRRSYGYTF
14	TRBV28	TRBJ1-2	CASSFRQTTYGYTF
15	TRBV15	TRBJ1-5	CATSRDGWRGEPQHF
15	TRBV2	TRBJ2-1	CASNPGLADNNEQFF
13	TRBV28	TRBJ1-2	CASSPQHPNGYTF
12	TRBV4-1	TRBJ2-7	CASSLRGLEQYF
13	TRBV6-5	TRBJ2-5	CASSYSERETQYF
16	TRBV9	TRBJ1-2	CASSVDRTVSFYGYTF
14	TRBV28	TRBJ2-1	CASGQDSVGNEQFF
15	TRBV2	TRBJ1-4	CASSAAGALNEKLFF
14	TRBV28	TRBJ1-4	CASSGRGVREKLFF
20	TRBV12-5	TRBJ2-1	CASGLVLGQSGGLSYNEQFF
14	TRBV6-1	TRBJ2-7	CASSDLAGTYEQYF
13	TRBV7-9	TRBJ1-3	CASSQGTGNTIYF
15	TRBV19	TRBJ1-5	CASSEGQGVGQPQHF
12	TRBV29-1	TRBJ2-7	CSVRQNSYEQYF
15	TRBV28	TRBJ2-7	CATVSPGQGAYEQYF
12	TRBV29-1	TRBJ2-5	CSVASGEETQYF
15	TRBV4-1	TRBJ2-7	CASSQGQEYVYEQYF
13	TRBV6-1	TRBJ1-5	CASSELRAQPQHF
13	TRBV7-2	TRBJ2-5	CASSLVREETQYF
15	TRBV9	TRBJ2-5	CASSAIGLASETQYF
16	TRBV5-1	TRBJ2-7	CASSPFASGGSYEQYF
13	TRBV9	TRBJ2-7	CASSTAGSYEQYF
17	TRBV29-1	TRBJ2-7	CSVEGQTGTGNNYEQYF
14	TRBV2	TRBJ2-5	CASSGTAHQETQYF
13	TRBV5-8	TRBJ1-2	CASSFPSNYGYTF